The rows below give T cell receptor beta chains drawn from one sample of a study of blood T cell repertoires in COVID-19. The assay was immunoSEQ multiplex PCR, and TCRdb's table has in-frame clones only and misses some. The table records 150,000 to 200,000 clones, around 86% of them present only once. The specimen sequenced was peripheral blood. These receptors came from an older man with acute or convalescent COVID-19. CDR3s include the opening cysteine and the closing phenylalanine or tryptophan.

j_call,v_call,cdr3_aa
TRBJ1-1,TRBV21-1,CASSMFRGKGTEAFF
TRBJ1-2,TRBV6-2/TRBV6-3,CASSYLREEDYGYTF
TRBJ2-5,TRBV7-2,CASSFGRLVQQETQYF
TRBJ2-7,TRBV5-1,CASSSGLAGVTREQYF
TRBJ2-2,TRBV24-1,CATQRASGGGGELFF
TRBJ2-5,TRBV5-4,CASSLAGETQYF
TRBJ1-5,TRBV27,CASSLLRTPNQPQHF
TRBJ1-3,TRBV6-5,CASQTGNTIYF
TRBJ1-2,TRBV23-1,CASIAPGKGEDYGYTF
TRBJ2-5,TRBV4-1,CASSTLDWGGLGETQYF
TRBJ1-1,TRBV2,CASSDGTGGTEAFF
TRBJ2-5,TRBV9,CASSAQGAAPTQYF
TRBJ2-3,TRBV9,CASSVAPLAGRGSQYF
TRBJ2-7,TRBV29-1,CSGGRLAGRREQYF
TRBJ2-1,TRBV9,CASSVGAGGTYNEQFF
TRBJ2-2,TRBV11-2,CASSLRLAGAAGELFF
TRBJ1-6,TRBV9,CASSPSVRTGDSPLHF
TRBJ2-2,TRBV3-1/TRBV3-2,CASSLEGELFF
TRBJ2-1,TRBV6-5,CASSYTGAREQFF
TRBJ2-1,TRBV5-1,CASSPAWENEQFF
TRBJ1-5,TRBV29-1,CSVGGHGQPQHF
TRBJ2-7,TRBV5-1,CASSLGPGYYEQYF
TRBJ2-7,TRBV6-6,CASSYSDEQYF
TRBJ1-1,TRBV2,CASNQERAGTEAFF